The clone carrying this T cell receptor beta chain was detected only a few times. Its antigen is currently unknown. TCRdb fed the 5' RACE reads into MiXCR, producing one record per CDR3 protein. The sample lists 200,000 or so distinct CDR3 sequences, about 16% occurring once. This entry comes from a study of T-cell memory formation after mild COVID-19. Study-wide context: The TCR clusters were mostly specific to one donor. Study-wide results and limits: Clones that contracted clustered mainly in CM and EM if CD4+ and in EMRA if CD8+. The second-wave clones peaking on day 37 were not confirmed as SARS-CoV-2-specific. CD4/CD8 balance held among clones contracting day 15 to 85, and later expanders leaned CD4+.

CDR3 size: 12 residues. Trimming cost V 4 bases and J 13 bases; bases outside gene matches: 7. The V gene's germline CDR1 is SQVTM and CDR2 ANQGSEA. Sequencing input: PBMCs or a T cell subset sorted from them (not recorded which). This clonotype originated in an adult woman who had mild COVID-19 (a few samples of this study predate the infection). Cell type and time point are not known. The chain is built from TRBV29-1 and TRBJ2-1; 10 bases are a match to TRBD2. DNA for the CDR3: TGCAGCGTTGGCACTAGCGGGGCCCCACAGTTCTTC. It translates to CSVGTSGAPQFF.